This T cell receptor beta chain was identified during a study of cytomegalovirus exposure and HLA in healthy donors. Turning to the study itself: Later, an analysis reported that the 95 to 150 validation repertoires had used the same platform as the roughly 680 first-cohort repertoires. The study, taken as a whole, reports: In vitro data verified a few CMV-associated chains as specific for CMV antigens. The classifier reportedly diagnosed cytomegalovirus status with high sensitivity and specificity. According to the study, around 180 TCR beta chains were cytomegalovirus-associated.

As regards this clone: Its antigen is not known.

Some clones are missing from TCRdb's copy, which holds only in-frame ones; the method was immunoSEQ multiplex PCR. The sample contains around 170,000 clones, more than 75% of which appear only once. V lost 2 bases to trimming and J lost 1 base, with 12 bases between them. Germline V gene data show CDR1 as MNHEY and CDR2 as SMNVEV (reference sequence). The CDR3 has 15 residues. Sequencing was performed on PBMCs. This receptor was taken from a man younger than 35 in good health and CMV-seronegative. The rearrangement joins TRBV27 to TRBJ2-7; D call uncertain. CDR3 nucleotides: TGTGCCAGCAGTTTAAGCCGCGACTGGTCCTACGAGCAGTACTTC. This encodes CASSLSRDWSYEQYF.